Listed here are 3 T cell receptor beta chains from one sample, sequenced in a study of blood T cells in healthy people across ages. It was with a sample-barcoded 5' primer and a J-beta primer mix that a second PCR of about 6 to 12 cycles was run. MiXCR was run by TCRdb on the 5' RACE reads, yielding one entry per CDR3 protein. The table lists hundreds of thousands of distinct CDR3 sequences, about 30% of them singletons. The sequenced sample consisted of blood. These receptor sequences come from a woman older than 75 in good health.

This clonotype appeared many times. The rearrangement uses TRBV28 and TRBJ2-7, with D perhaps matching TRBD1 or TRBD2 (6 bases each). Deletions cut 4 bases from V and 6 bases from J, with 13 bases between. The CDR3 totals 13 residues. Germline V CDR1 and CDR2: MDHEN, SYDVKM. The CDR3 coding sequence is TGTGCCAGCAGTTCTCCGAGGGGGGCCGAGCAGTACTTC. Translated, it gives CASSSPRGAEQYF.

CDR3 bases: TGTGCCAGCAGTGAATGGGCTGGCTCCTACAATGAGCAGTTCTTC. Protein product: CASSEWAGSYNEQFF. V is TRBV6-1 and J is TRBJ2-1, with D unresolved. The V gene lost 2 bases and the J gene lost 0 bases, with 8 bases spanning the gap. The CDR3 has 15 residues. Germline lookup yields CDR1 MNHNS and CDR2 SASEGT.

This clonotype was detected ten times or more. The V call is TRBV20-1, the J call TRBJ2-7, with 9 bases fitting TRBD1. The CDR3 sequence is 13 residues long. Germline V gene sequence: CDR1 DFQATT, CDR2 SNEGSKA (reference sequence). With 6 bases clipped from V and 7 bases from J, the junction kept 10 bases outside the gene matches. CDR3 coding DNA: TGCAGTGCCTATCGGGACAGGGCGGGGGAGCAGTACTTC. Its protein is CSAYRDRAGEQYF.